This T cell receptor beta chain was sequenced for a study of blood T cell repertoires in COVID-19. Whole-study context: The cDNA or gDNA used as material had been derived from T cells, B-cell-depleted T cells, or PBMCs.

Germline V gives CDR1 SGDLS, CDR2 YYNGEE. The ends lost 5 bases at V and 7 bases at J; junction bases unmatched: 8. The CDR3 is 14 amino acids. Participants were placed into cohorts based on the clinical history they reported. Profiling relied on immunoSEQ multiplex PCR, and the TCRdb table lists in-frame clones only, not all of them. The table shows approximately 190,000 clones, with about 86% occurring only once. Material for sequencing was PBMCs or T cells enriched from blood (not recorded which). The V and J genes are TRBV9 and TRBJ2-2; TRBD1 matches at 7 bases. The clonotype comes from a woman in her 40s in a cohort exposed to, infected with or recovered from COVID-19 (not recorded which). The DNA for the CDR3 is TGTGCCAGCAGGCAGACAGGGTTTGGCGGGGAGCTGTTTTTT. Its protein is CASRQTGFGGELFF.